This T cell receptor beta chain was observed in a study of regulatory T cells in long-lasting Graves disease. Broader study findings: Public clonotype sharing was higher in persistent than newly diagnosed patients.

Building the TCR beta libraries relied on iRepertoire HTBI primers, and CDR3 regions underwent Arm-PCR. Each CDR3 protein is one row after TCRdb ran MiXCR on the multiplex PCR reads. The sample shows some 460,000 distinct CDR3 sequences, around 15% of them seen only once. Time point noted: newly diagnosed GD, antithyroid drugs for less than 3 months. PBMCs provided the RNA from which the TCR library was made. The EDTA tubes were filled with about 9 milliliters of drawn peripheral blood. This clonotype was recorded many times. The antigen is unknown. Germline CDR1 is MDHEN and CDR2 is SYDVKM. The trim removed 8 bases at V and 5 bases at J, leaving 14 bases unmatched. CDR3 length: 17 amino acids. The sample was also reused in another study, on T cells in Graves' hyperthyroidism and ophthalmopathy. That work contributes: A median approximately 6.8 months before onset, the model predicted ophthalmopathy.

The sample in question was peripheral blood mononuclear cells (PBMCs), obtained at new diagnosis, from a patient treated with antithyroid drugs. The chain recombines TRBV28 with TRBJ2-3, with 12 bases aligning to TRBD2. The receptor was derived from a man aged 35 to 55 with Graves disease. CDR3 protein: CASSTVKLAGGKDTQYF. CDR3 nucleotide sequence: TGTGCCAGCTCCACCGTTAAACTAGCGGGAGGAAAAGATACGCAGTATTTT.